The next 17 T cell receptor beta chains were all read from a single sample in a study of blood T cell repertoires in COVID-19. Clones were sequenced by immunoSEQ multiplex PCR, and TCRdb holds only the in-frame ones, with some missing. The repertoire holds approximately 96,000 clones, with about 95% as singletons. Sequencing was done on a sample of peripheral blood. These receptors all come from a human donor with active COVID-19. The donor label of this sample is uncertain.

This chain connects TRBV29-1 to TRBJ2-1; 8 nucleotides align to TRBD1. The CDR3 has 13 residues. Germline values: CDR1 SQVTM, CDR2 ANQGSEA. The V gene end was trimmed by 6 bases and the J gene end by 5 bases; junction bases not matched to a gene: 6. CDR3 amino acids: CSVLLGQDNEQFF. DNA of the CDR3: TGCAGCGTGCTATTGGGACAGGACAATGAGCAGTTCTTC.

The gene calls are TRBV4-1 and TRBJ1-1; TRBD1 aligns across 8 bases. The CDR3 totals 15 residues. Trimming cost V 4 bases and J 3 bases; bases outside gene matches: 7. Germline V gives CDR1 MGHRA, CDR2 YSYEKL. The CDR3 reads CASSPTGDGYTEAFF. The CDR3 bases are TGCGCCAGCAGCCCGACAGGGGATGGGTACACTGAAGCTTTCTTT.

The chain joins TRBV28 to TRBJ1-4; D remains ambiguous. The CDR3 has 14 residues. V was trimmed by 2 bases and J by 7 bases, leaving 11 bases between them. Germline V lookup: CDR1 MDHEN, CDR2 SYDVKM. As DNA, the CDR3 is TGTGCCAGCAGTTTAGGGTTGGAGTCTGAAAAACTGTTTTTT. Translation: CASSLGLESEKLFF.

This chain links TRBV5-4 with TRBJ2-1; 9 bases agree with TRBD2. The V and J ends lost 4 bases and 0 bases, in that order; junction bases with no gene match: 5. There are 16 residues in the CDR3. The germline CDR1 and CDR2 sequences are SGHNT and YYREEE (reference sequence). The CDR3 coding sequence is TGTGCCAGCAGCCGAGAGACTAGCGGCTCCTACAATGAGCAGTTCTTC. It specifies CASSRETSGSYNEQFF.

V gene TRBV5-1 combines with J gene TRBJ2-5, with 7 bases lining up with TRBD1. The V gene's germline CDR1 is SGHRS and CDR2 YFSETQ. J lost 11 bases, V lost 1 base, and 17 bases had no gene match. This CDR3 has 16 residues. CDR3 protein: CASSLNEGAMEPRQYF. DNA of the CDR3: TGCGCCAGCAGCTTGAATGAGGGGGCAATGGAACCTCGGCAGTACTTC.

The rearrangement joins TRBV6-5 to TRBJ2-5; 8 bases are shared with TRBD1. Germline V gene data show CDR1 as MNHEY and CDR2 as SVGAGI. The CDR3 is made up of 13 amino acids. V lost 6 bases and J lost 5; bases outside the gene matches: 5. The CDR3 DNA reads TGTGCCAGCAGCCGAGACAGGGGCGAGACCCAGTACTTC. Translation: CASSRDRGETQYF.

This chain uses TRBV6-5 with TRBJ2-1, with 8 positions matching TRBD1. Germline CDR1 and CDR2: MNHEY and SVGAGI. The CDR3 is 15 amino acids. J gave up 3 bases and V 6 bases, and 7 bases lay outside the gene matches. The CDR3 region is CASSFIDRGYNEQFF. The CDR3 coding sequence is TGTGCCAGCAGCTTCATCGACAGGGGCTACAATGAGCAGTTCTTC.

This rearrangement joins TRBV24-1 to TRBJ1-2, with D perhaps matching TRBD1 (5 bases). The CDR3 is made up of 17 amino acids. Per germline, CDR1 KGHDR and CDR2 SFDVKD. The V end was cut by 1 base, the J end by 0 bases, with 14 bases between. This chain's CDR3 is CATSDFASGRSNYGYTF. The CDR3 DNA reads TGTGCCACCAGTGATTTCGCGTCAGGGAGGTCTAACTATGGCTACACCTTC.

This chain connects TRBV2 to TRBJ2-1, with D possibly being TRBD2 (6 bases). V lost 1 base, J lost 7 bases, and 14 bases lay in between. The CDR3 loop spans 15 amino acids. CDR1 is SNHLY, CDR2 FYNNEI, per germline. CDR3: CASSEVLAVENEQFF. The CDR3 nucleotides read TGTGCCAGCAGTGAAGTACTAGCAGTCGAGAATGAGCAGTTCTTC. The entire variable domain, with the rest obtained from reference TRBV2 and TRBJ2-1, is as follows: EPEVTQTPSHQVTQMGQEVILRCVPISNHLYFYWYRQILGQKVEFLVSFYNNEISEKSEIFDDQFSVERPDGSNFTLKIRSTKLEDSAMYFCASSEVLAVENEQFFGPGTRLTVL.

The V call is TRBV5-4, the J call TRBJ2-7; D may be TRBD2 (5 bases). V was cut by 2 bases and J by 2 bases, with 11 bases left in between. The CDR3 spans 14 residues. Germline loops: CDR1 SGHNT, CDR2 YYREEE (reference sequence). CDR3 coding DNA: TGTGCCAGCAGCTTCGGGGATAGGGCCTACGAGCAGTACTTC. Residues: CASSFGDRAYEQYF.

The rearrangement joins TRBV18 to TRBJ2-3; TRBD1 agrees at 8 bases. The CDR3 totals 15 residues. Germline CDR1 and CDR2: KGHSH and LQKENI. Unmatched junction bases numbered 8, after V lost 5 bases and J lost 4 bases. CDR3: CASSSRTGFPDTQYF. DNA for the CDR3: TGTGCCAGCTCATCTCGGACAGGGTTCCCAGATACGCAGTATTTT.

The chain recombines TRBV9 with TRBJ2-5; TRBD2 matches 7 bases. This CDR3 has 14 amino acids. V was clipped by 7 bases and J by 2 bases; unmatched bases: 8. In germline, CDR1 is SGDLS, CDR2 YYNGEE. The CDR3 DNA reads as TGTGCCAGCGGGAGGGAACCTAGGCAAGAGACCCAGTACTTC. Encoded protein: CASGREPRQETQYF.

The J gene is TRBJ1-1, the V gene TRBV19, with 8 bases that match TRBD1. CDR1 LNHDA and CDR2 SQIVND come from the germline V gene (reference sequence). The CDR3 consists of 15 residues. V was clipped by 3 bases and J by 4 bases; unmatched bases: 7. DNA for the CDR3: TGTGCCAGTAGTATGGCGACAGGGGCGAGCACTGAAGCTTTCTTT. Translating gives CASSMATGASTEAFF.

Of note for this clone: Other DNA sequences in this specimen translate into the identical CDR3. The V and J genes are TRBV18 and TRBJ2-7; D ambiguous. The CDR3 has 12 residues. Trimming took off 1 base at V and 4 bases at J, with 5 bases between the two ends. Germline V gene lookup returns CDR1 KGHSH and CDR2 LQKENI. In DNA form, the CDR3 reads TGTGCCAGCTCACCACAAGCATACGAGCAGTACTTC. It codes for CASSPQAYEQYF.

V is TRBV7-9 and J is TRBJ2-3; 13 bases fit TRBD2. This CDR3 is built from 17 residues. Per the germline V gene, CDR1 is SEHNR and CDR2 is FQNEAQ (reference sequence). Trimming removed 5 bases from V and 1 base from J; junction bases left unmatched: 6. CDR3 protein: CASSLRLAGGGTDTQYF. In nucleotides, the CDR3 is TGTGCCAGCAGCCTAAGACTAGCGGGGGGTGGCACAGATACGCAGTATTTT.

The chain carries TRBV18 and TRBJ1-5; 8 positions agree with TRBD1. This CDR3 comprises 17 residues. Per the germline V gene, CDR1 is KGHSH and CDR2 is LQKENI. Germline trimming cut 3 bases from V and 0 bases from J; bases unmatched to any gene: 7. Here the CDR3 DNA reads TGTGCCAGCTCACCCCTACCGGGACAGGTTAGCAATCAGCCCCAGCATTTT. This sequence encodes CASSPLPGQVSNQPQHF.

This chain links TRBV3-1 (or the pseudogene TRBV3-2) with TRBJ2-3; no clear D gene. Germline assignment: CDR1 LGHDT and CDR2 YNNKEL (reference sequence). Trimming took off 0 bases at V and 4 bases at J, with 11 bases between the two ends. There are 15 residues in the CDR3. CDR3 sequence (DNA): TGTGCCAGCAGCCAAGATCCAGCGAAGGCAGATACGCAGTATTTT. Protein: CASSQDPAKADTQYF.